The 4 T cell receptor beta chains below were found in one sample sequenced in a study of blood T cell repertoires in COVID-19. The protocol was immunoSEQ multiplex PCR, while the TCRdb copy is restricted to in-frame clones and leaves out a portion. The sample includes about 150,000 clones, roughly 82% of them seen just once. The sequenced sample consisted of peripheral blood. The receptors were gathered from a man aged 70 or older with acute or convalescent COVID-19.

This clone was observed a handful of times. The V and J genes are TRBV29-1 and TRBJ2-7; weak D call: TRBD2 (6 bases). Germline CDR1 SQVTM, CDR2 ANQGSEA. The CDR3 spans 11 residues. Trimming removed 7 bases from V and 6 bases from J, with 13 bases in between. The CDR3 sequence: CSGGVASEQYF. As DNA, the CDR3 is TGCAGCGGGGGGGTGGCTTCCGAGCAGTACTTC.

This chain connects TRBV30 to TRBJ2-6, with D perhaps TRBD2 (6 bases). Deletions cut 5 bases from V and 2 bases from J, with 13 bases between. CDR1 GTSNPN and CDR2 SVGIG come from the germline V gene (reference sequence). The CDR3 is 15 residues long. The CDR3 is CAWDARGAGANVLTF. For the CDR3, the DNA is TGTGCCTGGGATGCTCGCGGGGCTGGGGCCAACGTCCTGACTTTC.

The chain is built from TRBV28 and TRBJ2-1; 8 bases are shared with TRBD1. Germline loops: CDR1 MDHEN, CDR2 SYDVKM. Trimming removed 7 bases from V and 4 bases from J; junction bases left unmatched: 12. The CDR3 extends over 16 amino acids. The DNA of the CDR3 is TGTGCCAGCACCCCCCCCGGACAGGGAATATACAATGAGCAGTTCTTC. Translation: CASTPPGQGIYNEQFF.

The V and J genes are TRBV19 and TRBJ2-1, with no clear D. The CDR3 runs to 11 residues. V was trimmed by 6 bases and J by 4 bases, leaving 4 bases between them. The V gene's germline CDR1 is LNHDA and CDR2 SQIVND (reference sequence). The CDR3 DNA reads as TGTGCCAGTAGGTCATACAATGAGCAGTTCTTC. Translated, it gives CASRSYNEQFF.